These T cell receptor beta chains were read from a single sample in a study of shared clonotypes between healthy human individuals. The assay was immunoSEQ multiplex PCR, and TCRdb's table has in-frame clones only and misses some. The sample includes roughly 2 million clones, almost 96% of them seen just once. The sequencing input was naive CD4+ T cells sorted from blood. The receptors shown here come from a man aged 18 to 30 in good health. Each CDR3 is given with its conserved first and last residue. A D gene is named only where the DNA matches it firmly. Clone size appears in some rows only: once, few, many, or a class for an expanded clone.

d_call: .; v_call: TRBV30; clone_size: .; j_call: TRBJ1-1; cdr3_nt: TGTGCCTGGAGTGTGAACCTGGGAGCTGAAGCTTTCTTT; cdr3_aa: CAWSVNLGAEAFF
d_call: .; v_call: TRBV6-5; clone_size: .; j_call: TRBJ2-4; cdr3_nt: TGTGCCAGCAGACCCGACAGTATAGCCAAAAACATTCAGTACTTC; cdr3_aa: CASRPDSIAKNIQYF
d_call: .; v_call: TRBV5-1; clone_size: .; j_call: TRBJ1-1; cdr3_nt: TGCGCCAGCAGCTTGGCCCCAGATGTGAACACTGAAGCTTTCTTT; cdr3_aa: CASSLAPDVNTEAFF
d_call: .; v_call: TRBV27; clone_size: .; j_call: TRBJ1-1; cdr3_nt: TGTGCCAGCAGCCCGGGACGGTACACTGAAGCTTTCTTT; cdr3_aa: CASSPGRYTEAFF
d_call: TRBD1; v_call: TRBV29-1; clone_size: .; j_call: TRBJ1-1; cdr3_nt: TGCAGCGTCAGTAAGACGGGACAGCAGAACACTGAAGCTTTCTTT; cdr3_aa: CSVSKTGQQNTEAFF
d_call: .; v_call: TRBV5-4; clone_size: .; j_call: TRBJ2-3; cdr3_nt: TGTGCCAGCAGCTCGCCGACCGAGCCAGATACGCAGTATTTT; cdr3_aa: CASSSPTEPDTQYF
d_call: TRBD1; v_call: TRBV5-6; clone_size: .; j_call: TRBJ1-2; cdr3_nt: TGTGCCAGCGGCATTAGACAGGGGGCGGTCGCCTATGGCTACACCTTC; cdr3_aa: CASGIRQGAVAYGYTF
d_call: .; v_call: TRBV21-1; clone_size: .; j_call: TRBJ1-3; cdr3_nt: TGTGCCACCAAGAAACAGGGCTTCCCTGATAGCTCTGGAAACACCATATATTTT; cdr3_aa: CATKKQGFPDSSGNTIYF
d_call: TRBD2; v_call: TRBV5-4; clone_size: .; j_call: TRBJ2-3; cdr3_nt: TGTGCCAGCAGCTGGACTAGCGGGTCCACAGATACGCAGTATTTT; cdr3_aa: CASSWTSGSTDTQYF
d_call: .; v_call: TRBV6-6; clone_size: .; j_call: TRBJ1-1; cdr3_nt: TGTGCCAGCAGTTCGACGGGGACGAACACTGAAGCTTTCTTT; cdr3_aa: CASSSTGTNTEAFF
d_call: .; v_call: TRBV30; clone_size: .; j_call: TRBJ2-2; cdr3_nt: TGTGCCTGGAGTGCGTTGGGAATCACCGGGGAGCTGTTTTTT; cdr3_aa: CAWSALGITGELFF
d_call: .; v_call: TRBV5-1; clone_size: .; j_call: TRBJ1-2; cdr3_nt: TGCGCCAGCAGCTTGGGACAGGCCGCCTCTTCCTATGGCTACACCTTC; cdr3_aa: CASSLGQAASSYGYTF
d_call: .; v_call: TRBV13; clone_size: once; j_call: TRBJ2-4; cdr3_nt: TGTGCCAGCAGCCTTGGGGAAGCGAACATTCAGTACTTC; cdr3_aa: CASSLGEANIQYF
d_call: .; v_call: TRBV6-1; clone_size: .; j_call: TRBJ1-2; cdr3_nt: TGTGCCAGCAGTGAGTCGGGGCAAGGCTACACCTTC; cdr3_aa: CASSESGQGYTF
d_call: TRBD2; v_call: TRBV9; clone_size: once; j_call: TRBJ2-1; cdr3_nt: TGTGCCAGCTCTTATTTAGCGGGGACACCGAGCTCCTACAATGAGCAGTTCTTC; cdr3_aa: CASSYLAGTPSSYNEQFF
d_call: .; v_call: TRBV5-6; clone_size: once; j_call: TRBJ2-2; cdr3_nt: TGTGCCAGCAGCTGGTTTGACACCGGGGAGCTGTTTTTT; cdr3_aa: CASSWFDTGELFF
d_call: .; v_call: TRBV6-5; clone_size: .; j_call: TRBJ2-2; cdr3_nt: TGTGCCAGCAGGGCTCCGGGCCTCGGGACCGGGGAGCTGTTTTTT; cdr3_aa: CASRAPGLGTGELFF
d_call: .; v_call: TRBV27; clone_size: .; j_call: TRBJ2-7; cdr3_nt: TGTGCCAGCACCCCGTGGGCAGGGGGGTGGGAGCAGTACTTC; cdr3_aa: CASTPWAGGWEQYF
d_call: .; v_call: TRBV7-9; clone_size: .; j_call: TRBJ1-1; cdr3_nt: TGTGCCAGCAGCCTAATCACGGTCCCAGGGGCTATGAAAGCTTTCTTT; cdr3_aa: CASSLITVPGAMKAFF
d_call: .; v_call: TRBV7-2; clone_size: .; j_call: TRBJ2-3; cdr3_nt: TGTGCCAGCAGCTTAGTTGGCGGATCTAGCACAGATACGCAGTATTTT; cdr3_aa: CASSLVGGSSTDTQYF
d_call: TRBD2; v_call: TRBV5-1; clone_size: once; j_call: TRBJ2-1; cdr3_nt: TGCGCCAGCAGCACACTAGCGGCCTCCTACAATGAGCAGTTCTTC; cdr3_aa: CASSTLAASYNEQFF
d_call: .; v_call: TRBV6-1; clone_size: .; j_call: TRBJ2-1; cdr3_nt: TGTGCCAGCAGTGAAGGGTGGGGTTACAATGAGCAGTTCTTC; cdr3_aa: CASSEGWGYNEQFF
d_call: TRBD1; v_call: TRBV5-6; clone_size: .; j_call: TRBJ1-4; cdr3_nt: TGTGCCAGCAGCTTCCGGACAGGGTATGAAAAACTGTTTTTT; cdr3_aa: CASSFRTGYEKLFF
d_call: TRBD1; v_call: TRBV28; clone_size: .; j_call: TRBJ2-7; cdr3_nt: TGTGCCAGCAGTTTACCCTCGGACAGGCGGAACGAGCAGTACTTC; cdr3_aa: CASSLPSDRRNEQYF
d_call: .; v_call: TRBV6-1; clone_size: .; j_call: TRBJ1-2; cdr3_nt: TGTGCCAGCAGTGAAAGCGCGGGGGGCTACACCTTC; cdr3_aa: CASSESAGGYTF
d_call: .; v_call: TRBV5-1; clone_size: .; j_call: TRBJ2-5; cdr3_nt: TGCGCCAGCAGCTTGGGGGGCCGGACGGAAGAGACCCAGTACTTC; cdr3_aa: CASSLGGRTEETQYF
d_call: .; v_call: TRBV9; clone_size: .; j_call: TRBJ2-3; cdr3_nt: TGTGCCAGCAGCGTAGGGGTTAGCACAGATACGCAGTATTTT; cdr3_aa: CASSVGVSTDTQYF
d_call: .; v_call: TRBV4-1; clone_size: .; j_call: TRBJ1-3; cdr3_nt: TGCGCCAGCAGCCAAGTCAGGGGCGCAGGGGGAAACACCATATATTTT; cdr3_aa: CASSQVRGAGGNTIYF
d_call: TRBD1; v_call: TRBV11-2; clone_size: few; j_call: TRBJ2-3; cdr3_nt: TGTGCCAGCAGCAACGTCGTAGGGACAGGGGGATCGGATACGCAGTATTTT; cdr3_aa: CASSNVVGTGGSDTQYF
d_call: .; v_call: TRBV4-2; clone_size: few; j_call: TRBJ1-6; cdr3_nt: TGTGCCAGCAGCCAAGCAGAATCCTATAATTCACCCCTCCACTTT; cdr3_aa: CASSQAESYNSPLHF
d_call: .; v_call: TRBV6-5; clone_size: .; j_call: TRBJ1-2; cdr3_nt: TGTGCCAGCAGTTACTCGATCCCCCCGGGAAACTATGGCTACACCTTC; cdr3_aa: CASSYSIPPGNYGYTF
d_call: .; v_call: TRBV4-1; clone_size: .; j_call: TRBJ1-5; cdr3_nt: TGCGCCAGCAGCCAAGATTGGGGCAGCAATCAGCCCCAGCATTTT; cdr3_aa: CASSQDWGSNQPQHF
d_call: .; v_call: TRBV6-5; clone_size: .; j_call: TRBJ1-6; cdr3_nt: TGTGCCAGCAGAAAACGGACAGAAGCAAATTCACCCCTCCACTTT; cdr3_aa: CASRKRTEANSPLHF
d_call: .; v_call: TRBV7-2; clone_size: .; j_call: TRBJ1-1; cdr3_nt: TGTGCCAGCAGCTTAATCCGGACTGAAGCTTTCTTT; cdr3_aa: CASSLIRTEAFF
d_call: .; v_call: TRBV6-1; clone_size: .; j_call: TRBJ2-6; cdr3_nt: TGTGCCAGCAGTGAAACGGCCTCTGGGGCCAACGTCCTGACTTTC; cdr3_aa: CASSETASGANVLTF
d_call: .; v_call: TRBV5-1; clone_size: .; j_call: TRBJ1-1; cdr3_nt: TGCGCCAGCAGCTTGATGACAGGTCTTAACACTGAAGCTTTCTTT; cdr3_aa: CASSLMTGLNTEAFF
d_call: TRBD2; v_call: TRBV19; clone_size: .; j_call: TRBJ2-1; cdr3_nt: TGTGCCAGTAGTGTCGGGACTAGCGGGAACAATGAGCAGTTCTTC; cdr3_aa: CASSVGTSGNNEQFF
d_call: TRBD1; v_call: TRBV30; clone_size: .; j_call: TRBJ1-2; cdr3_nt: TGTGCCTGGAGTTCGACAGGGTCCTATGGCTACACCTTC; cdr3_aa: CAWSSTGSYGYTF
d_call: .; v_call: TRBV11-2; clone_size: once; j_call: TRBJ2-5; cdr3_nt: TGTGCCAGCAGCTTAGTACAGACCCCCGGGGAGACCCAGTACTTC; cdr3_aa: CASSLVQTPGETQYF
d_call: TRBD1; v_call: TRBV5-6; clone_size: .; j_call: TRBJ1-4; cdr3_nt: TGTGCCAGCAGCGTCTCCCCGGGACAGGGGAATGAAAAACTGTTTTTT; cdr3_aa: CASSVSPGQGNEKLFF
d_call: TRBD2; v_call: TRBV13; clone_size: .; j_call: TRBJ2-7; cdr3_nt: TGTGCCAGCAGCTCGGTAGCGGGAGATGGCTCCTACGAGCAGTACTTC; cdr3_aa: CASSSVAGDGSYEQYF
d_call: .; v_call: TRBV7-2; clone_size: .; j_call: TRBJ2-7; cdr3_nt: TGTGCCAGCAGCTTAGCGGGAAGTTACGAGCAGTACTTC; cdr3_aa: CASSLAGSYEQYF
d_call: .; v_call: TRBV4-1; clone_size: .; j_call: TRBJ1-4; cdr3_nt: TGCGCCAGCAGCCAACCCGGGGGTCTTAATGAAAAACTGTTTTTT; cdr3_aa: CASSQPGGLNEKLFF
d_call: TRBD1; v_call: TRBV29-1; clone_size: .; j_call: TRBJ2-3; cdr3_nt: TGCAGCGTTGACGGACAGGTCACAGATACGCAGTATTTT; cdr3_aa: CSVDGQVTDTQYF